A single sample gave rise to the 9 T cell receptor beta chains below, sequenced in a study of patients and donors after allogeneic stem cell transplantation. TCRdb passed the RT-PCR reads through MiXCR, listing each CDR3 protein once. This table has about 160,000 distinct CDR3 sequences, roughly 24% appearing once. The sequenced material came from blood, either unsorted or a sorted T cell fraction (not recorded which). The receptors here all came from a human donor who was either an allogeneic HSCT recipient or a stem cell or donor lymphocyte infusion donor (not recorded which). It is not recorded whose cells these are; they may come from a transplant donor.

A note on this clonotype: At one boundary the junction diverges from the germline segment, which might be a read error. The V and J genes are TRBV5-1 and TRBJ1-5; D possibly corresponds to TRBD1 (5 bases). Germline lookup yields CDR1 SGHRS and CDR2 YFSETQ. The CDR3 loop spans 14 amino acids. The CDR3 is CTSSPAGLNQPQHF. In nucleotides, the CDR3 is TGCACCAGCAGCCCCGCAGGGCTCAATCAGCCCCAGCATTTT.

The gene calls are TRBV19 and TRBJ1-1, with D perhaps matching TRBD1 (6 bases). V was cut by 7 bases and J by 10 bases, with 19 bases left in between. CDR1 and CDR2 from the germline V gene are LNHDA and SQIVND (reference sequence). The CDR3 extends over 13 amino acids. The CDR3 coding sequence is TGTGCCAGTACCCCGGGACAACGGAGACGAGCTTTCTTT. This translates into CASTPGQRRRAFF.

The sample holds a few counts of this clonotype. The chain employs TRBV14 and TRBJ2-7; 9 nucleotides align to TRBD1. This CDR3 spans 13 amino acids. V lost 4 bases to trimming and J lost 5 bases; unmatched junction nucleotides: 3. Germline values: CDR1 SGHDN, CDR2 FVKESK. The CDR3 sequence: CASSPTGGDEQYF. The CDR3 nucleotides are TGTGCCAGCAGCCCGACAGGGGGGGACGAGCAGTACTTC.

This clonotype was seen more than once but under ten times. The chain combines TRBV5-6 with TRBJ1-1; no reliable D call. The CDR3 runs 19 residues. Trimming left V 0 bases short and J 1 base short, with 22 bases between. Germline V CDR1 and CDR2: SGHDT, YYEEEE. For the CDR3, the DNA is TGTGCCAGCAGCTTGGTCAATGGCGAGCACCCCATGGGGAACACTGAAGCTTTCTTT. Amino acid sequence: CASSLVNGEHPMGNTEAFF.

The sample holds a few counts of this clonotype. The chain has TRBV10-3 and TRBJ1-1; D uncertain. This CDR3 comprises 14 residues. CDR1 and CDR2 (germline): ENHRY, SYGVKD. V lost 4 bases and J lost 1, with 10 bases in between. CDR3 coding DNA: TGTGCCATCAGTGCGAACCAGAAGAACACTGAAGCTTTCTTT. It translates to CAISANQKNTEAFF.

The genes are TRBV5-1 and TRBJ2-5; D is uncertain. V lost 0 bases to trimming and J lost 5 bases, with 8 bases between them. The CDR3 totals 13 residues. Per germline, CDR1 SGHRS and CDR2 YFSETQ. This CDR3 reads CASSLEGLETQYF. In DNA form, the CDR3 reads TGCGCCAGCAGCTTGGAAGGTTTGGAGACCCAGTACTTC.

J is TRBJ1-1 and V is TRBV20-1, with a tentative D call TRBD1 (5 bases). Germline CDR1 reads DFQATT; CDR2 reads SNEGSKA (reference sequence). Trimming pared 1 base from V and 2 bases from J, leaving 11 bases between. The CDR3 runs 14 residues. CDR3 sequence (DNA): TGCAGTGCTAGAGCCGGGGCCGTAAACACTGAAGCTTTCTTT. Encoded protein: CSARAGAVNTEAFF.

This chain links TRBV5-1 with TRBJ2-1; D gene ambiguous. Germline V CDR1 and CDR2: SGHRS, YFSETQ. V lost 1 base and J 5 bases, leaving 4 bases between the germline ends. CDR3 length: 12 amino acids. This CDR3 is CASSLLDNEQFF. Here the CDR3 DNA reads TGCGCCAGCAGCTTGCTAGACAATGAGCAGTTCTTC.

The sample holds a few counts of this clonotype. V gene TRBV19 combines with J gene TRBJ1-1; no reliable D call. Trimming removed 6 bases at V and 4 bases at J, with 9 bases between. Germline V gene data show CDR1 as LNHDA and CDR2 as SQIVND (reference sequence). This CDR3 comprises 12 residues. The CDR3 DNA reads TGTGCCAGTAGCCACTTTACCACTGAAGCTTTCTTT. The encoded protein is CASSHFTTEAFF.